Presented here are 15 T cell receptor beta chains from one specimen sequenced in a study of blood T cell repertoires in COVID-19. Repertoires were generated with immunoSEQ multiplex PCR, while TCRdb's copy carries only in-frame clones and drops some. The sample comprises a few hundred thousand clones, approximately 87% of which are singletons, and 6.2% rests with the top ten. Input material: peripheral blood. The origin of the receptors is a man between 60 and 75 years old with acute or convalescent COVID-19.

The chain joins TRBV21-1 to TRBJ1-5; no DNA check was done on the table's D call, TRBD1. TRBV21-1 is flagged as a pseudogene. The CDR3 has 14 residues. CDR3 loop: CASKGQGSNQPQHF. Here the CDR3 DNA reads TGTGCCAGCAAGGGGCAGGGGAGCAATCAGCCCCAGCATTTT.

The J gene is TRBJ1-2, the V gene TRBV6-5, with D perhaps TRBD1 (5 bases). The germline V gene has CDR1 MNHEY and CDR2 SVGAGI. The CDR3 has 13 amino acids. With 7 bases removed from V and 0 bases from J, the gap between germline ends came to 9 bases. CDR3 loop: CASTMDTNYGYTF. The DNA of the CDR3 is TGTGCCAGCACCATGGACACTAACTATGGCTACACCTTC.

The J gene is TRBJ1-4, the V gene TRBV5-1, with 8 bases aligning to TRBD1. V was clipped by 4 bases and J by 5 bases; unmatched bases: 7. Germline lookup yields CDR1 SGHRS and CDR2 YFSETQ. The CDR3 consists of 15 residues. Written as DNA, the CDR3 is TGCGCCAGCAGCCTGGGAGGGACAGGAAATGAAAAACTGTTTTTT. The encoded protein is CASSLGGTGNEKLFF.

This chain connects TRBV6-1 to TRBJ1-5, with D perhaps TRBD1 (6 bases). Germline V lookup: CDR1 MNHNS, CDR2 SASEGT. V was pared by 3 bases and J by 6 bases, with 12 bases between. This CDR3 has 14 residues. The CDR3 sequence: CASSDPGVGQPQHF. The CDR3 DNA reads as TGTGCCAGCAGTGATCCAGGGGTCGGTCAGCCCCAGCATTTT.

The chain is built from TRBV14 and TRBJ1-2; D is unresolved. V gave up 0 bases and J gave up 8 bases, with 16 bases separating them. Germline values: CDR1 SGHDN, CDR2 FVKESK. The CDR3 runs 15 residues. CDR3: CASSQDRADYGGYTF. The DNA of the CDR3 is TGTGCCAGCAGCCAAGATCGGGCAGACTATGGGGGCTACACCTTC.

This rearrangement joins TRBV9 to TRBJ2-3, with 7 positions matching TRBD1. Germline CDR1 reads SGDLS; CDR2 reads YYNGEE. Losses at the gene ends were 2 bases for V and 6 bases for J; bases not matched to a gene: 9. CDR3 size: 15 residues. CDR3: CASSVRQGEVDTQYF. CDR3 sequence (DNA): TGTGCCAGCAGCGTTCGACAGGGAGAGGTCGATACGCAGTATTTT.

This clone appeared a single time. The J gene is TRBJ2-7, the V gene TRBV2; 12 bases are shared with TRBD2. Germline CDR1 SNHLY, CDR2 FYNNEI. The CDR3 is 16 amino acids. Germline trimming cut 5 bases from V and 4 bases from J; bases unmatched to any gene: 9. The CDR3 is CASSPRTSGVGYEQYF. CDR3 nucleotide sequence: TGTGCCAGCAGTCCCCGGACTAGCGGGGTTGGGTACGAGCAGTACTTC.

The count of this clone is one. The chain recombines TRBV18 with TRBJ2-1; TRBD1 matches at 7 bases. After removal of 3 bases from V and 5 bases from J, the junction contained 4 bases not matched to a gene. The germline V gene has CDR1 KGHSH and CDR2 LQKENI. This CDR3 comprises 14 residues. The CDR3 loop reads CASSPLGTDNEQFF. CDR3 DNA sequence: TGTGCCAGCTCACCCCTTGGGACAGACAATGAGCAGTTCTTC.

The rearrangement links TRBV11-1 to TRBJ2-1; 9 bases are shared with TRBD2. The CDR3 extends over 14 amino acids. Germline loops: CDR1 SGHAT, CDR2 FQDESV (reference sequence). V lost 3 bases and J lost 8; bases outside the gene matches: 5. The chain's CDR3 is CASSLASSGDEQFF. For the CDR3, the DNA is TGTGCCAGCAGCTTGGCGTCTAGCGGGGATGAGCAGTTCTTC.

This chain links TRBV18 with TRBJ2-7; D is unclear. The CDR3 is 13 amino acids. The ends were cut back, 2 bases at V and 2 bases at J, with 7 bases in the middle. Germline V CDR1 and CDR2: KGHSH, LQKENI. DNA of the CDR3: TGTGCCAGCTCACCAACAGCACCCTACGAGCAGTACTTC. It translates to CASSPTAPYEQYF.

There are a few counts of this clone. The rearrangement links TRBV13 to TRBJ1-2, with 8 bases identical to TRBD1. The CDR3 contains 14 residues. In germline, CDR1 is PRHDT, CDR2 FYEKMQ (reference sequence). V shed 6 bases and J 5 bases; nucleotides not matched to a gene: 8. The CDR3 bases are TGTGCCAGCAGTCCACAGCAGGGGGCATATGGCTACACCTTC. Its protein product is CASSPQQGAYGYTF.

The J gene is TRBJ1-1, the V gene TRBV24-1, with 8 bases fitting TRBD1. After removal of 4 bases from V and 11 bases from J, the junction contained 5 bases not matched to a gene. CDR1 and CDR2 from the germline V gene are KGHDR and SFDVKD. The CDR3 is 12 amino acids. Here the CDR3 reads CATSDPTGDAFF. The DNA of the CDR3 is TGTGCCACCAGTGACCCGACAGGGGATGCTTTCTTT.

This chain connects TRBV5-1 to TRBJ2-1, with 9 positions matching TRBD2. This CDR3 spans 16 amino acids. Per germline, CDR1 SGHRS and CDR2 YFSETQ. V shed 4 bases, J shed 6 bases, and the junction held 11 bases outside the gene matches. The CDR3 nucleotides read TGCGCCAGCAGCCTAACAGCCGGGACTAGCTCCAATGAGCAGTTCTTC. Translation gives CASSLTAGTSSNEQFF.

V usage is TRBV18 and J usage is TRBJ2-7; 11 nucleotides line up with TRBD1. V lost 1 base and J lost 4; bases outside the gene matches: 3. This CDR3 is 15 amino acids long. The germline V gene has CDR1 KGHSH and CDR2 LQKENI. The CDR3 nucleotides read TGTGCCAGCTCACCACGGGGACAGGGGGTTTACGAGCAGTACTTC. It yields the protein CASSPRGQGVYEQYF.

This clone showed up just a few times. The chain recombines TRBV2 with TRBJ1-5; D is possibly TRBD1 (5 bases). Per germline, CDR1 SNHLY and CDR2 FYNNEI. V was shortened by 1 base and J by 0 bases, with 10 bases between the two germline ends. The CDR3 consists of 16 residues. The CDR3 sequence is CASSEGTLTSNQPQHF. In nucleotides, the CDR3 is TGTGCCAGCAGTGAAGGGACACTAACTAGCAATCAGCCCCAGCATTTT.